This T cell receptor beta chain was recovered during a study of cytomegalovirus exposure and HLA in healthy donors. Study-wide findings and caveats: Reportedly, cytomegalovirus status was diagnosed with high sensitivity and specificity. The authors enumerated roughly 160 TCR beta chains as linked to cytomegalovirus.

This CDR3 has 16 amino acids. Germline V gene lookup returns CDR1 MNHNS and CDR2 SASEGT. Trimming removed 3 bases at V and 4 bases at J, with 19 bases between. Assay: immunoSEQ multiplex PCR; the TCRdb copy retains only in-frame clones and omits some. In the table there are tens of thousands of clones, approximately 97% of which are singletons. This clone was observed a single time. Its specificity is unknown. This TCR came from a young man in good health and CMV-seronegative. This chain joins TRBV6-1 and TRBJ2-7; D gene unclear. Sequenced: PBMCs. The CDR3 DNA reads as TGTGCCAGCAGTGATAGGAGAAACGGCGAAAGGTACGAGCAGTACTTC. This translates into CASSDRRNGERYEQYF.